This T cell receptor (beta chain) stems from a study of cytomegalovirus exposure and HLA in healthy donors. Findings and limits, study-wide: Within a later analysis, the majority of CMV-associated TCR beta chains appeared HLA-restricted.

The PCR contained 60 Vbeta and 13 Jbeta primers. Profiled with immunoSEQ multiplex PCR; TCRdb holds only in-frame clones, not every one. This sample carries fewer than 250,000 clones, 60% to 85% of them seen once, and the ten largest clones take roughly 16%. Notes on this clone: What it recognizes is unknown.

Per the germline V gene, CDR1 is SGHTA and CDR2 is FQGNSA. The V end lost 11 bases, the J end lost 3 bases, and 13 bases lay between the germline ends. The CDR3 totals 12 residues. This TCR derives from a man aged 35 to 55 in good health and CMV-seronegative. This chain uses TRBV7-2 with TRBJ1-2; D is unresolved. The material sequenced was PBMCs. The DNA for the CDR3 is TGTGCCGTAAGCCCGGCGGACTATGGCTACACCTTC. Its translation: CAVSPADYGYTF. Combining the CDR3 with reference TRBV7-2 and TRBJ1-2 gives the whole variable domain GAGVSQSPSNKVTEKGKDVELRCDPISGHTALYWYRQSLGQGLEFLIYFQGNSAPDKSGLPSDRFSAERTGGSVSTLTIQRTQQEDSAVYLCAVSPADYGYTFGSGTRLTVV.